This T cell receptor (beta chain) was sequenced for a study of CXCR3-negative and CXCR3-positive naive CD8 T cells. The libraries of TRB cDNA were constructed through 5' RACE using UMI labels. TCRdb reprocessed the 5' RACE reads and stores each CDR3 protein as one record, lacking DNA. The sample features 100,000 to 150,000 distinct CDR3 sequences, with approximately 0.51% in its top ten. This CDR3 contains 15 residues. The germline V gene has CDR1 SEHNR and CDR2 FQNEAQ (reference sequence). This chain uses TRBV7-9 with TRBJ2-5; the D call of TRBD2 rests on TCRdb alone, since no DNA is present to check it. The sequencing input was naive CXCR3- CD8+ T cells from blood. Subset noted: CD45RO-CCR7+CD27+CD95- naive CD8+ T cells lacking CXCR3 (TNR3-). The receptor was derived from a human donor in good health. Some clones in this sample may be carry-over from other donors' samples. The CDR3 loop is CASIDGLAGQETQYF.